The 15 T cell receptor beta chains below come from one sample, sequenced in a study of graft-versus-host responses after intestinal transplantation. For these receptors, no antigen is known. Clones were sequenced by immunoSEQ multiplex PCR, and TCRdb holds only the in-frame ones, with some missing. The sample shows about 120,000 clones, 90% of them seen only once. The sequences come from unstimulated CD4+ T cells sorted from spleen or lymph node cells, collected before intestinal transplant. The receptors were gathered from a human donor who received an intestinal transplant.

This clone was found a few times. The V and J genes are TRBV29-1 and TRBJ1-1, with D possibly matching TRBD1 (6 bases). The CDR3 has 12 amino acids. The germline CDR1 and CDR2 sequences are SQVTM and ANQGSEA. Trimming removed 3 bases at V and 5 bases at J, with 10 bases between. In nucleotides, the CDR3 is TGCAGCGTTGACAGGGGAAGGACTGAAGCTTTCTTT. Translation gives CSVDRGRTEAFF.

The chain uses TRBV18 and TRBJ1-2; no clear D gene. CDR3 length: 14 amino acids. Germline values: CDR1 KGHSH, CDR2 LQKENI. Between the trimmed V and J ends, which lost 2 bases and 0 bases, there was a span of 7 bases. DNA for the CDR3: TGTGCCAGCTCACCAAGAGGAGCTAACTATGGCTACACCTTC. Translating it yields CASSPRGANYGYTF.

The table lists this clone with a few counts. The V gene is TRBV6-5, the J gene TRBJ2-7; TRBD1 agrees at 9 bases. V shed 8 bases and J 5 bases; nucleotides not matched to a gene: 10. Germline CDR1 MNHEY, CDR2 SVGAGI. CDR3 length: 14 amino acids. CDR3 coding DNA: TGTGCCAGCCACTCGGACAGGGGATTCCACGAGCAGTACTTC. The encoded protein is CASHSDRGFHEQYF.

V gene TRBV5-4 combines with J gene TRBJ2-5, with 7 bases lining up with TRBD2. The CDR3 runs to 15 residues. V was clipped by 3 bases and J by 2 bases; unmatched bases: 7. Germline CDR1 and CDR2: SGHNT and YYREEE (reference sequence). The CDR3 nucleotides read TGTGCCAGCAGCTCTTCTAACGGGGGGCAAGAGACCCAGTACTTC. Translation gives CASSSSNGGQETQYF. Using reference TRBV5-4 and TRBJ2-5 for the parts outside the CDR3, the full variable domain is ETGVTQSPTHLIKTRGQQVTLRCSSQSGHNTVSWYQQALGQGPQFIFQYYREEENGRGNFPPRFSGLQFPNYSSELNVNALELDDSALYLCASSSSNGGQETQYFGPGTRLLVL.

The gene calls are TRBV7-2 and TRBJ2-2, with 8 bases identical to TRBD1. The germline CDR1 and CDR2 sequences are SGHTA and FQGNSA. The ends lost 3 bases at V and 6 bases at J; junction bases unmatched: 3. The CDR3 sequence is 14 residues long. In DNA form, the CDR3 reads TGTGCCAGCAGCTTCCAACAGGGGGCCGGGGAGCTGTTTTTT. Its protein is CASSFQQGAGELFF.

This clone was counted between two and nine times. V and J are TRBV4-1 and TRBJ1-2, with D hard to call. Trimming cost V 2 bases and J 8 bases, with 9 bases left between them. Germline CDR1 is MGHRA and CDR2 is YSYEKL. This CDR3 is built from 12 residues. CDR3 in DNA: TGCGCCAGCAGCCAATTTACGGGGGGCTACACCTTC. It specifies CASSQFTGGYTF.

The chain is built from TRBV19 and TRBJ1-6, with a tentative D call TRBD1 (6 bases). Per germline, CDR1 LNHDA and CDR2 SQIVND (reference sequence). This CDR3 has 15 amino acids. The V end was cut by 2 bases, the J end by 10 bases, with 15 bases between. The CDR3 spells CASSIQGTKGSPLHF. As DNA, the CDR3 is TGTGCCAGTAGTATACAGGGGACAAAGGGGTCACCCCTCCACTTT. The complete variable domain, with remaining parts taken from reference TRBV19 and TRBJ1-6, reads DGGITQSPKYLFRKEGQNVTLSCEQNLNHDAMYWYRQDPGQGLRLIYYSQIVNDFQKGDIAEGYSVSREKKESFPLTVTSAQKNPTAFYLCASSIQGTKGSPLHFGNGTRLTVT.

The CDR3 region is CASSLRIAGVDTQYF. The DNA of the CDR3 is TGTGCCAGCAGCTTGCGGATAGCGGGAGTGGATACGCAGTATTTT. The J gene is TRBJ2-3, the V gene TRBV5-4; 9 bases align to TRBD2. V lost 1 base to trimming and J lost 6 bases; unmatched junction nucleotides: 6. In germline, CDR1 is SGHNT, CDR2 YYREEE (reference sequence). The CDR3 covers 15 residues.

The chain has TRBV30 and TRBJ1-1; D may be TRBD1 (6 bases). The CDR3 length is 15 residues. The germline V gene encodes CDR1 GTSNPN and CDR2 SVGIG (reference sequence). The V and J ends lost 2 bases and 4 bases respectively, with 17 bases between them. This chain's CDR3 is CAWSRGGGRGTEAFF. The CDR3 bases are TGTGCCTGGAGTAGAGGTGGAGGCAGGGGCACTGAAGCTTTCTTT.

The V gene is TRBV5-1, the J gene TRBJ2-7, with TRBD1 matching 8 bases. CDR1 is SGHRS and CDR2 is YFSETQ in the germline V gene. The CDR3 extends over 14 amino acids. The J segment lost 3 bases and the V segment lost 2 bases, leaving 4 bases of the junction unmatched. The CDR3 sequence is CASSFSGQDYEQYF. The CDR3 DNA sequence: TGCGCCAGCAGCTTTTCGGGACAGGACTACGAGCAGTACTTC.

The gene calls are TRBV11-2 and TRBJ2-3; 11 nucleotides agree with TRBD2. V lost 0 bases to trimming and J lost 4 bases; unmatched junction nucleotides: 6. CDR1 and CDR2 (germline): SGHAT, FQNNGV. CDR3 length: 17 residues. In DNA, the CDR3 is TGTGCCAGCAGCTTAGATGGTAGCGGGGGGGAGGCAGATACGCAGTATTTT. It specifies CASSLDGSGGEADTQYF.

The chain employs TRBV11-2 and TRBJ2-1, with 8 bases matching TRBD2. J lost 0 bases, V lost 5 bases, and 3 bases had no gene match. Germline-derived CDR1 and CDR2 are SGHAT and FQNNGV. CDR3 length equals 15 residues. As DNA, the CDR3 is TGTGCCAGCAGCCTAGGACTAGCCTCCTACAATGAGCAGTTCTTC. This translates into CASSLGLASYNEQFF.

The CDR3 region is CSAALGDRHYTF. Here the CDR3 DNA reads TGCAGCGCCGCCCTCGGGGACAGGCACTACACCTTC. The chain carries TRBV29-1 and TRBJ1-2; 8 nucleotides match TRBD1. Germline-derived CDR1 and CDR2 are SQVTM and ANQGSEA. V lost 7 bases, J lost 10 bases, and 11 bases stayed unmatched. This CDR3 region has 12 residues.

This clone appeared a few times. J is TRBJ2-7 and V is TRBV6-1; TRBD1 aligns across 8 bases. CDR3 length equals 13 residues. The germline CDR1 and CDR2 sequences are MNHNS and SASEGT. The CDR3 spells CASSEANRAGGPV. CDR3 DNA sequence: TGTGCCAGCAGTGAAGCGAATCGGGCAGGGGGCCCAGTC.

V and J are TRBV5-1 and TRBJ2-2; 10 bases match TRBD2. Germline V lookup: CDR1 SGHRS, CDR2 YFSETQ. This CDR3 spans 16 amino acids. Germline trimming cut 5 bases from V and 2 bases from J; bases unmatched to any gene: 6. The CDR3: CASSIRTSGNTGELFF. The DNA for the CDR3 is TGCGCCAGCAGTATAAGGACTAGCGGAAACACCGGGGAGCTGTTTTTT.